A selection of T cell receptor beta chains follows, all from one sample in a study of T-cell memory formation after mild COVID-19. TCRdb itself ran the 5' RACE reads through MiXCR, one entry per CDR3 protein. The sample carries roughly 400,000 distinct CDR3 sequences, roughly 24% recorded once. The sequenced material came from PBMCs or a T cell subset sorted from them (not recorded which). These receptors were collected from an adult woman who had mild COVID-19 (a few samples of this study predate the infection). Cell type and time point are not known. Each CDR3 is given with its conserved first and last residue. A D gene is named only where the DNA matches it firmly. Only part of the rows carry a size: once, few, many, or a class if the clone is expanded.

TRBV20-1	TRBJ1-4	.	TRBD1	CSASPGQVNEKLFF	TGCAGTGCTTCACCGGGACAGGTTAATGAAAAACTGTTTTTT
TRBV4-1	TRBJ2-7	.	.	CASSTGRNSGEQYF	TGCGCCAGCAGCACCGGTAGGAACTCTGGCGAGCAGTACTTC
TRBV4-2	TRBJ2-1	.	TRBD2	CASSPGLAGGLRFF	TGTGCCAGCAGCCCGGGACTAGCGGGGGGGCTACGGTTCTTC
TRBV4-3	TRBJ2-1	.	.	CASTEGSYPGNEQFF	TGCGCCAGCACAGAAGGGAGCTACCCAGGAAATGAGCAGTTCTTC
TRBV7-8	TRBJ2-1	.	TRBD2	CASSPLMMSGRSYNEQFF	TGTGCCAGCAGCCCCCTTATGATGAGCGGGAGGTCGTACAATGAGCAGTTCTTC
TRBV4-2	TRBJ2-1	.	.	CASSQDWGASYNEQFF	TGTGCCAGCAGCCAAGACTGGGGGGCCTCCTACAATGAGCAGTTCTTC
TRBV6-1	TRBJ1-1	many	.	CASSESSLSTEAFF	TGTGCCAGCAGTGAAAGTTCCCTGAGCACTGAAGCTTTCTTT
TRBV5-1	TRBJ2-1	few	.	CASRWGSGPNEQFF	TGCGCCAGCAGGTGGGGGTCGGGTCCGAATGAGCAGTTCTTC
TRBV4-2	TRBJ2-3	.	TRBD2	CASSHRGLATDTQYF	TGTGCCAGCAGCCATCGGGGACTAGCGACAGATACGCAGTATTTT
TRBV3-1	TRBJ1-1	.	.	CASSRFRDMNTEAFF	TGTGCCAGCAGCCGGTTCCGCGACATGAACACTGAAGCTTTCTTT
TRBV11-2	TRBJ1-4	.	TRBD1	CASSLGMGTGNEKLFF	TGTGCCAGCAGCTTAGGGATGGGGACAGGGAATGAAAAACTGTTTTTT
TRBV6-1	TRBJ1-6	few	.	CASSEMVNSPLHF	TGTGCCAGCAGTGAAATGGTGAATTCACCCCTCCACTTT
TRBV5-1	TRBJ2-1	.	TRBD2	CASSMAGTSGIGEQFF	TGCGCCAGCAGCATGGCCGGGACTAGCGGAATCGGTGAGCAGTTCTTC
TRBV4-3	TRBJ2-7	.	TRBD1	CASSQGTGVEQYF	TGCGCCAGCAGCCAGGGGACAGGGGTCGAGCAGTACTTC
TRBV12-3/TRBV12-4	TRBJ1-1	few	.	CASTALMGQTMNTEAFF	TGTGCCAGCACCGCTTTAATGGGGCAGACCATGAACACTGAAGCTTTCTTT
TRBV20-1	TRBJ1-5	.	.	CSARARGPIQPQHF	TGCAGTGCTAGGGCCAGGGGTCCCATCCAGCCCCAGCATTTT
TRBV5-1	TRBJ1-2	.	.	CASSPSGTFDYGYTF	TGCGCCAGCAGCCCAAGTGGGACTTTCGACTATGGCTACACCTTC
TRBV25-1	TRBJ2-2	.	.	CASSEVGTGELFF	TGTGCCAGCAGTGAAGTGGGGACCGGGGAGCTGTTTTTT
TRBV20-1	TRBJ2-3	.	TRBD2	CSASPGLGGGSTDTQYF	TGCAGTGCTAGCCCGGGTCTCGGCGGGGGGAGCACAGATACGCAGTATTTT
TRBV2	TRBJ2-7	few	TRBD2	CASSLRTSGVSYEQYF	TGTGCCAGCAGTCTAAGGACTAGCGGGGTATCCTACGAGCAGTACTTC
TRBV12-3/TRBV12-4	TRBJ2-7	.	TRBD1	CASKDDRAFTREQYF	TGTGCCAGCAAAGACGACAGGGCCTTCACGAGGGAGCAGTACTTC
TRBV25-1	TRBJ1-2	few	TRBD1	CASSEPGQGGYGYTF	TGTGCCAGCAGTGAACCCGGACAGGGAGGCTATGGCTACACCTTC
TRBV6-1	TRBJ1-2	few	.	CASSEAIPGYTF	TGTGCCAGCAGTGAAGCCATCCCTGGCTACACCTTC
TRBV12-3/TRBV12-4	TRBJ2-3	few	.	CASSRDFDTQYF	TGTGCCAGCAGCCGGGACTTCGATACGCAGTATTTT
TRBV15	TRBJ2-5	.	TRBD1	CATSSSGTGETQYF	TGTGCCACCAGCAGCTCCGGGACAGGGGAGACCCAGTACTTC
TRBV7-3	TRBJ2-3	.	TRBD1	CASSRAGTGRKNTQYF	TGTGCCAGCAGCCGAGCCGGGACAGGCCGCAAAAATACGCAGTATTTT
TRBV29-1	TRBJ2-1	few	.	CSVPYPGGSWDNEQFF	TGCAGCGTACCCTATCCAGGCGGAAGTTGGGACAATGAGCAGTTCTTC
TRBV7-2	TRBJ2-6	.	.	CASSLRTGSSGANVLTF	TGTGCCAGCAGCCTGCGGACCGGGAGCTCTGGGGCCAACGTCCTGACTTTC
TRBV10-1	TRBJ1-6	few	.	CASMDSYSNSPLHF	TGCGCCAGCATGGACAGCTATAGTAATTCACCCCTCCACTTT
TRBV4-1	TRBJ2-1	many	TRBD2	CASSLSSSGGAAEQFF	TGCGCCAGCAGCCTCTCCTCTAGCGGGGGGGCCGCTGAGCAGTTCTTC
TRBV7-3	TRBJ2-1	.	TRBD2	CASSLISGGGSKNEQFF	TGTGCCAGCAGCTTAATCTCCGGCGGGGGGAGTAAAAATGAGCAGTTCTTC
TRBV18	TRBJ1-2	few	.	CASSPGQNGYTF	TGTGCCAGCTCACCAGGACAGAATGGCTACACCTTC
TRBV6-2/TRBV6-3	TRBJ2-7	.	.	CASKVGQLGIYEQYF	TGTGCCAGCAAAGTAGGACAGTTGGGAATCTACGAGCAGTACTTC
TRBV24-1	TRBJ2-2	few	.	CATSEGAFGELFF	TGTGCCACCAGCGAGGGTGCTTTCGGGGAGCTGTTTTTT